What follows are 26 T cell receptor beta chains derived from one specimen sequenced in a study of tumor-infiltrating lymphocytes in primary liver carcinoma. Starting from about 0.5 ug of total RNA, TCR beta cDNA was produced with a primer in the constant region. Library construction for TCR beta comprised three nested multiplex PCR rounds performed with slightly modified ARM-PCR. A C-beta reverse primer and TRBV1-TRBV30 forward primers served in each of the first two PCR rounds, at about 10 cycles apiece. TCRdb passed the multiplex PCR reads through MiXCR, listing each CDR3 protein once. The sample comprises around 27,000 distinct CDR3 sequences, roughly 80% of which are singletons, and about 47% rests with the top ten. Joint extraction of RNA and DNA used roughly 18-34 mg of bulk tissue that was unsorted. The sequenced material came from liver tumor tissue from sampling region 3. The subset here: tumor region T3, left-lateral pole. These TCRs come from a man aged 35 to 55 with primary liver carcinoma and hepatitis B virus infection.

As for this clonotype: At one end, the junction sequence differs from germline, possibly due to a read error. This chain connects TRBV11-3 to TRBJ2-1; D possibly corresponds to TRBD1 (6 bases). The CDR3 totals 18 residues. Germline V gives CDR1 SGHNT, CDR2 YENEEA. CDR3 loop: CASNLHPPGIRGFNEQFF. In DNA form, the CDR3 reads TGTGCCAGCAACTTACACCCCCCCGGGATTAGGGGGTTCAATGAGCAGTTCTTC.

A note on this clonotype: At one end, the junction sequence differs from germline, possibly due to a read error. The rearrangement uses TRBV28 and TRBJ2-5; 8 nucleotides line up with TRBD2. Germline CDR1 and CDR2: MDHEN and SYDVKM. This CDR3 comprises 17 residues. The CDR3 coding sequence is TGTGCCAGCGGTTTACTTGTCGGTAGCGGGATGATTGAGACCCAATACTTC. It encodes CASGLLVGSGMIETQYF.

Comments on this clonotype: At one boundary the junction diverges from the germline segment, which might be a read error. J is TRBJ2-5 and V is TRBV29-1; D might be TRBD1 (6 bases). The germline CDR1 and CDR2 sequences are SQVTM and ANQGSEA. This CDR3 has 13 residues. This CDR3 reads CNGHTQGMETQCF. The CDR3 coding sequence is TGCAACGGACACACCCAGGGGATGGAGACCCAGTGCTTC.

Comment on this clonotype: Relative to the germline gene, one junction end is altered; a read error may explain this. The chain has TRBV11-2 and TRBJ2-3; D call uncertain. The CDR3 is made up of 12 amino acids. Germline V gene sequence: CDR1 SGHAT, CDR2 FQNNGV. The chain's CDR3 is CANSTSADTQYF. Here the CDR3 DNA reads TGTGCCAACAGCACCAGCGCAGATACGCAGTATTTT.

This clonotype was counted a single time. An end of the junction differs from the germline gene, which may be a read error. The rearrangement joins TRBV11-2 to TRBJ2-2; tentative D call: TRBD2 (6 bases). This CDR3 is 15 amino acids long. Germline-derived CDR1 and CDR2 are SGHAT and FQNNGV. Written as DNA, the CDR3 is TGTGCCACCAGCCTTGCGGGATCGAACACCGGGAAGCTGTTTTTT. Protein: CATSLAGSNTGKLFF. Full variable domain (rest looked up from reference TRBV11-2 and TRBJ2-2): EAGVAQSPRYKIIEKRQSVAFWCNPISGHATLYWYQQILGQGPKLLIQFQNNGVVDDSQLPKDRFSAERLKGVDSTLKIQPAKLEDSAVYLCATSLAGSNTGKLFFGEGSRLTVL.

A remark on this clonotype: The CDR3 carries no conserved terminal phenylalanine or tryptophan, so it likely arises from a read error. V is TRBV4-1 and J is TRBJ2-3, with a weak D call TRBD2 (5 bases). Deletions cut 0 bases from V and 3 bases from J, with 19 bases between. CDR1 is MGHRA, CDR2 YSYEKL, per germline. The CDR3 loop spans 18 amino acids. The DNA of the CDR3 is TGCGCCAGCAGCCAAGATCCGACTATCGGGGTTAGTACAGATACGCAGTATCTT. Its translation: CASSQDPTIGVSTDTQYL.

For this clonotype: A much larger clone differs by one base, so this may be a read error. Without the conserved terminal phenylalanine or tryptophan, this CDR3 likely stems from a read error. This rearrangement joins TRBV6-2 or TRBV6-3 to TRBJ2-1, with D unclear. CDR3 length: 12 amino acids. CDR1 and CDR2 (germline): MNHEY, SVGEGT. The CDR3, as DNA: TGTACCAGCAAGGAATACGGCCATGAGCAGTTCTTA. It codes for CTSKEYGHEQFL.

V gene TRBV14 combines with J gene TRBJ1-1, with D tentatively TRBD1 (6 bases). Germline-derived CDR1 and CDR2 are SGHDN and FVKESK. The germline V and J ends were trimmed by 11 bases and 4 bases, with 20 bases remaining between them. This CDR3 contains 14 residues. CDR3 sequence (DNA): TGTGCCTGCACCCATCGCCGAGGGGGCACTGAAGCTTTCTTT. Its translation: CACTHRRGGTEAFF.

As regards this clonotype: A read error may account for a junction end that differs from germline. This chain connects TRBV9 to TRBJ2-1, with 8 bases identical to TRBD1. CDR1 SGDLS and CDR2 YYNGEE come from the germline V gene. CDR3 size: 15 residues. The CDR3 region has the DNA TGTGCCCGCAGCGCGGGCCAGGGGGCGAGCAATGAGCAGTCCTTC. This codes for CARSAGQGASNEQSF.

As regards this clonotype: One junction end disagrees with the germline gene, perhaps due to a read error. The chain employs TRBV4-2 and TRBJ2-3; 8 bases map to TRBD2. The CDR3 contains 18 residues. The germline gives CDR1 LGHNA, CDR2 YNFKEQ. CDR3 nucleotide sequence: TGTGCCGGCAGCCAAGTGGCGCTTCCAGCGGGAGCGACAGATACACAGTATTTT. Amino acids: CAGSQVALPAGATDTQYF.

Points on this clonotype: In this CDR3 the conserved last residue, phenylalanine or tryptophan, is missing, so a read error is likely. The DNA is omitted, as the CDR3 cannot be located on it reliably, and the CDR3 follows TCRdb's listing. The chain carries TRBV10-3 and TRBJ2-7; TRBD2 is the table's D call and was not checked against the DNA. The CDR3 is made up of 19 amino acids, end residues included. The V gene's germline CDR1 is ENHRY and CDR2 SYGVKD. The chain's CDR3 is CAITKRSGLAGGFSYEQWL.

About this clonotype: A junction end diverges from the germline sequence, so it may reflect a read error. The V call is TRBV10-3, the J call TRBJ2-7, with TRBD2 matching over 15 bases. Germline V gene lookup returns CDR1 ENHRY and CDR2 SYGVKD. The CDR3 runs 19 residues. The CDR3 DNA is TGTACCATCACCAAACGATCGGGACTAGCGGGAGGATTATCCTACGAGCAGTACTTC. Its translation: CTITKRSGLAGGLSYEQYF.

For this clonotype: One end of the junction fails to match germline, which may point to a read error. The chain is built from TRBV28 and TRBJ2-7, with D uncertain. CDR3 length: 14 residues. The germline V gene has CDR1 MDHEN and CDR2 SYDVKM. The DNA for the CDR3 is TGTGTCAGCAGTTTATTCGCTTGGGATGGAGAGCGGTACTTC. It translates to CVSSLFAWDGERYF.

On this clonotype: Because the CDR3 is missing its conserved closing phenylalanine or tryptophan, this is likely a read error. The chain has TRBV10-3 and TRBJ2-7; 16 nucleotides line up with TRBD2. Losses at the gene ends were 9 bases for V and 0 bases for J; bases not matched to a gene: 14. Germline assignment: CDR1 ENHRY and CDR2 SYGVKD. The CDR3 covers 19 residues. The CDR3 here is CAITKRSGLAGGSSYEQYI. The CDR3 DNA reads as TGTGCCATTACCAAACGATCGGGACTAGCGGGAGGGTCCTCCTACGAGCAGTACATC.

Details on this clonotype: The conserved phenylalanine or tryptophan is not found at the CDR3 terminus, so this likely reflects a read error. The V and J genes are TRBV11-2 and TRBJ1-4; D gene unclear. Per germline, CDR1 SGHAT and CDR2 FQNNGV. The CDR3 is made up of 15 amino acids. This CDR3 reads CASGLDGFANEKLFY. Written as DNA, the CDR3 is TGTGCCAGCGGCTTAGACGGCTTCGCTAATGAAAAACTGTTTTAT.

With regard to this clonotype: Germline and junction disagree at one end, which may indicate a read error. The chain uses TRBV6-6 and TRBJ2-2; 13 bases are shared with TRBD2. This CDR3 spans 20 amino acids. Germline V CDR1 and CDR2: MNHNY, SVGAGI (reference sequence). CDR3 nucleotides: TGTTCCAGCAGTCCGCTCGTGGGACTAGCGGGGCCAATGAACACCGGGGAGTTGTTTTTT. Protein product: CSSSPLVGLAGPMNTGELFF.

This clonotype qualifies as large. CDR3 region: CASSLGGLAGLLQYF. The CDR3 nucleotides read TGTGCCAGCAGCTTAGGGGGACTAGCGGGACTTCTTCAGTACTTC. This chain links TRBV11-1 with TRBJ2-7; 13 positions agree with TRBD2. Germline V lookup: CDR1 SGHAT, CDR2 FQDESV (reference sequence). The CDR3 runs to 15 residues. V shed 1 base and J 10 bases; nucleotides not matched to a gene: 7.

Concerning this clonotype itself: The junction departs from germline at one end; a sequencing error may be responsible. The chain joins TRBV6-2 or TRBV6-3 to TRBJ2-1; D gene uncertain. The germline gives CDR1 MNHEY, CDR2 SVGEGT. The CDR3 runs 14 residues. Here the CDR3 reads CASSYGLGLNEQFF. CDR3 bases: TGTGCTAGCAGTTACGGGCTAGGGTTAAATGAGCAGTTCTTC.

The rearrangement links TRBV3-1 to TRBJ2-7; the D is unclear. Trimming took off 5 bases at V and 2 bases at J, with 13 bases between the two ends. CDR3 length: 14 residues. CDR1 is LGHDT, CDR2 YNNKEL, per germline (reference sequence). CDR3 region: CASSSPGLPYEQYF. The DNA for the CDR3 is TGTGCCAGCAGCTCCCCCGGGCTACCCTACGAGCAGTACTTC.

Turning to this clonotype: A read error may account for a junction end that differs from germline. The chain is built from TRBV6-5 and TRBJ2-2; D is possibly TRBD2 (5 bases). The CDR3 has 14 amino acids. Germline CDR1 is MNHEY and CDR2 is SVGAGI. Written as DNA, the CDR3 is TGTGCCAGCAATTACGCCCAGAGCACCGGGGAGTTGTTTTTT. Translated: CASNYAQSTGELFF.

This chain links TRBV30 with TRBJ2-1; D is possibly TRBD2 (5 bases). Germline CDR1 is GTSNPN and CDR2 is SVGIG (reference sequence). This CDR3 has 12 amino acids. V shed 7 bases and J shed 9 bases, with 16 bases lying between them. The CDR3 loop reads CAYLPGGSEQFF. CDR3 sequence (DNA): TGTGCCTACCTCCCCGGAGGTAGTGAGCAGTTCTTC.

Worth noting for this clonotype: The germline gene is not matched at one end of the junction; a read error may be the cause. This rearrangement joins TRBV4-1 to TRBJ1-4, with D perhaps matching TRBD1 (5 bases). The germline V gene encodes CDR1 MGHRA and CDR2 YSYEKL. This CDR3 comprises 15 residues. DNA of the CDR3: TGCGCCAGCAGCCACGTGGGACTAGGCAATGAAAAGCTGTTTTTT. This sequence encodes CASSHVGLGNEKLFF.

To note about this clonotype: The junction shows a germline mismatch at one end, possibly a read error. CDR3 in DNA: TGTGCCGTCAGTGGGGACGGAGGGGGAGGCTACGAGCAGTACTTT. As protein: CAVSGDGGGGYEQYF. This rearrangement joins TRBV10-3 to TRBJ2-7; either TRBD1 or TRBD2 may fit D (6 bases each). The CDR3 has 15 residues. The germline gives CDR1 ENHRY, CDR2 SYGVKD.

Worth noting for this clonotype: The conserved closing phenylalanine or tryptophan is absent in this CDR3, likely reflecting a read error. The chain couples TRBV24-1 to TRBJ2-1; D uncertain. The CDR3 extends over 16 amino acids. Trimming left V 2 bases short and J 4 bases short, with 14 bases between. CDR1 is KGHDR and CDR2 is SFDVKD in the germline V gene. The CDR3 nucleotides read TGTGCCACCAGTGATTCCGCCGAGACAAGTTACAATGAGCAGTTCTTA. It yields the protein CATSDSAETSYNEQFL.

Details on this clonotype: The DNA is omitted, as the CDR3 cannot be located on it reliably, and the CDR3 follows TCRdb's listing. CDR3 sequence reads: CGISEIGNGGYGCTF. This chain uses TRBV10-3 with TRBJ1-2. The CDR3 has 15 amino acids, counting both end residues. Germline-derived CDR1 and CDR2 are ENHRY and SYGVKD.

CDR3 bases: TGTGCCAGCAGCGGTCTAGCGGGAGGGCACCCAGTTACGCAGTATTTT. Amino acid sequence: CASSGLAGGHPVTQYF. V gene TRBV5-4 combines with J gene TRBJ2-3, with TRBD2 matching over 12 bases. The CDR3 spans 16 residues. The germline V gene has CDR1 SGHNT and CDR2 YYREEE (reference sequence). Trimming removed 4 bases from V and 8 bases from J; junction bases left unmatched: 11.